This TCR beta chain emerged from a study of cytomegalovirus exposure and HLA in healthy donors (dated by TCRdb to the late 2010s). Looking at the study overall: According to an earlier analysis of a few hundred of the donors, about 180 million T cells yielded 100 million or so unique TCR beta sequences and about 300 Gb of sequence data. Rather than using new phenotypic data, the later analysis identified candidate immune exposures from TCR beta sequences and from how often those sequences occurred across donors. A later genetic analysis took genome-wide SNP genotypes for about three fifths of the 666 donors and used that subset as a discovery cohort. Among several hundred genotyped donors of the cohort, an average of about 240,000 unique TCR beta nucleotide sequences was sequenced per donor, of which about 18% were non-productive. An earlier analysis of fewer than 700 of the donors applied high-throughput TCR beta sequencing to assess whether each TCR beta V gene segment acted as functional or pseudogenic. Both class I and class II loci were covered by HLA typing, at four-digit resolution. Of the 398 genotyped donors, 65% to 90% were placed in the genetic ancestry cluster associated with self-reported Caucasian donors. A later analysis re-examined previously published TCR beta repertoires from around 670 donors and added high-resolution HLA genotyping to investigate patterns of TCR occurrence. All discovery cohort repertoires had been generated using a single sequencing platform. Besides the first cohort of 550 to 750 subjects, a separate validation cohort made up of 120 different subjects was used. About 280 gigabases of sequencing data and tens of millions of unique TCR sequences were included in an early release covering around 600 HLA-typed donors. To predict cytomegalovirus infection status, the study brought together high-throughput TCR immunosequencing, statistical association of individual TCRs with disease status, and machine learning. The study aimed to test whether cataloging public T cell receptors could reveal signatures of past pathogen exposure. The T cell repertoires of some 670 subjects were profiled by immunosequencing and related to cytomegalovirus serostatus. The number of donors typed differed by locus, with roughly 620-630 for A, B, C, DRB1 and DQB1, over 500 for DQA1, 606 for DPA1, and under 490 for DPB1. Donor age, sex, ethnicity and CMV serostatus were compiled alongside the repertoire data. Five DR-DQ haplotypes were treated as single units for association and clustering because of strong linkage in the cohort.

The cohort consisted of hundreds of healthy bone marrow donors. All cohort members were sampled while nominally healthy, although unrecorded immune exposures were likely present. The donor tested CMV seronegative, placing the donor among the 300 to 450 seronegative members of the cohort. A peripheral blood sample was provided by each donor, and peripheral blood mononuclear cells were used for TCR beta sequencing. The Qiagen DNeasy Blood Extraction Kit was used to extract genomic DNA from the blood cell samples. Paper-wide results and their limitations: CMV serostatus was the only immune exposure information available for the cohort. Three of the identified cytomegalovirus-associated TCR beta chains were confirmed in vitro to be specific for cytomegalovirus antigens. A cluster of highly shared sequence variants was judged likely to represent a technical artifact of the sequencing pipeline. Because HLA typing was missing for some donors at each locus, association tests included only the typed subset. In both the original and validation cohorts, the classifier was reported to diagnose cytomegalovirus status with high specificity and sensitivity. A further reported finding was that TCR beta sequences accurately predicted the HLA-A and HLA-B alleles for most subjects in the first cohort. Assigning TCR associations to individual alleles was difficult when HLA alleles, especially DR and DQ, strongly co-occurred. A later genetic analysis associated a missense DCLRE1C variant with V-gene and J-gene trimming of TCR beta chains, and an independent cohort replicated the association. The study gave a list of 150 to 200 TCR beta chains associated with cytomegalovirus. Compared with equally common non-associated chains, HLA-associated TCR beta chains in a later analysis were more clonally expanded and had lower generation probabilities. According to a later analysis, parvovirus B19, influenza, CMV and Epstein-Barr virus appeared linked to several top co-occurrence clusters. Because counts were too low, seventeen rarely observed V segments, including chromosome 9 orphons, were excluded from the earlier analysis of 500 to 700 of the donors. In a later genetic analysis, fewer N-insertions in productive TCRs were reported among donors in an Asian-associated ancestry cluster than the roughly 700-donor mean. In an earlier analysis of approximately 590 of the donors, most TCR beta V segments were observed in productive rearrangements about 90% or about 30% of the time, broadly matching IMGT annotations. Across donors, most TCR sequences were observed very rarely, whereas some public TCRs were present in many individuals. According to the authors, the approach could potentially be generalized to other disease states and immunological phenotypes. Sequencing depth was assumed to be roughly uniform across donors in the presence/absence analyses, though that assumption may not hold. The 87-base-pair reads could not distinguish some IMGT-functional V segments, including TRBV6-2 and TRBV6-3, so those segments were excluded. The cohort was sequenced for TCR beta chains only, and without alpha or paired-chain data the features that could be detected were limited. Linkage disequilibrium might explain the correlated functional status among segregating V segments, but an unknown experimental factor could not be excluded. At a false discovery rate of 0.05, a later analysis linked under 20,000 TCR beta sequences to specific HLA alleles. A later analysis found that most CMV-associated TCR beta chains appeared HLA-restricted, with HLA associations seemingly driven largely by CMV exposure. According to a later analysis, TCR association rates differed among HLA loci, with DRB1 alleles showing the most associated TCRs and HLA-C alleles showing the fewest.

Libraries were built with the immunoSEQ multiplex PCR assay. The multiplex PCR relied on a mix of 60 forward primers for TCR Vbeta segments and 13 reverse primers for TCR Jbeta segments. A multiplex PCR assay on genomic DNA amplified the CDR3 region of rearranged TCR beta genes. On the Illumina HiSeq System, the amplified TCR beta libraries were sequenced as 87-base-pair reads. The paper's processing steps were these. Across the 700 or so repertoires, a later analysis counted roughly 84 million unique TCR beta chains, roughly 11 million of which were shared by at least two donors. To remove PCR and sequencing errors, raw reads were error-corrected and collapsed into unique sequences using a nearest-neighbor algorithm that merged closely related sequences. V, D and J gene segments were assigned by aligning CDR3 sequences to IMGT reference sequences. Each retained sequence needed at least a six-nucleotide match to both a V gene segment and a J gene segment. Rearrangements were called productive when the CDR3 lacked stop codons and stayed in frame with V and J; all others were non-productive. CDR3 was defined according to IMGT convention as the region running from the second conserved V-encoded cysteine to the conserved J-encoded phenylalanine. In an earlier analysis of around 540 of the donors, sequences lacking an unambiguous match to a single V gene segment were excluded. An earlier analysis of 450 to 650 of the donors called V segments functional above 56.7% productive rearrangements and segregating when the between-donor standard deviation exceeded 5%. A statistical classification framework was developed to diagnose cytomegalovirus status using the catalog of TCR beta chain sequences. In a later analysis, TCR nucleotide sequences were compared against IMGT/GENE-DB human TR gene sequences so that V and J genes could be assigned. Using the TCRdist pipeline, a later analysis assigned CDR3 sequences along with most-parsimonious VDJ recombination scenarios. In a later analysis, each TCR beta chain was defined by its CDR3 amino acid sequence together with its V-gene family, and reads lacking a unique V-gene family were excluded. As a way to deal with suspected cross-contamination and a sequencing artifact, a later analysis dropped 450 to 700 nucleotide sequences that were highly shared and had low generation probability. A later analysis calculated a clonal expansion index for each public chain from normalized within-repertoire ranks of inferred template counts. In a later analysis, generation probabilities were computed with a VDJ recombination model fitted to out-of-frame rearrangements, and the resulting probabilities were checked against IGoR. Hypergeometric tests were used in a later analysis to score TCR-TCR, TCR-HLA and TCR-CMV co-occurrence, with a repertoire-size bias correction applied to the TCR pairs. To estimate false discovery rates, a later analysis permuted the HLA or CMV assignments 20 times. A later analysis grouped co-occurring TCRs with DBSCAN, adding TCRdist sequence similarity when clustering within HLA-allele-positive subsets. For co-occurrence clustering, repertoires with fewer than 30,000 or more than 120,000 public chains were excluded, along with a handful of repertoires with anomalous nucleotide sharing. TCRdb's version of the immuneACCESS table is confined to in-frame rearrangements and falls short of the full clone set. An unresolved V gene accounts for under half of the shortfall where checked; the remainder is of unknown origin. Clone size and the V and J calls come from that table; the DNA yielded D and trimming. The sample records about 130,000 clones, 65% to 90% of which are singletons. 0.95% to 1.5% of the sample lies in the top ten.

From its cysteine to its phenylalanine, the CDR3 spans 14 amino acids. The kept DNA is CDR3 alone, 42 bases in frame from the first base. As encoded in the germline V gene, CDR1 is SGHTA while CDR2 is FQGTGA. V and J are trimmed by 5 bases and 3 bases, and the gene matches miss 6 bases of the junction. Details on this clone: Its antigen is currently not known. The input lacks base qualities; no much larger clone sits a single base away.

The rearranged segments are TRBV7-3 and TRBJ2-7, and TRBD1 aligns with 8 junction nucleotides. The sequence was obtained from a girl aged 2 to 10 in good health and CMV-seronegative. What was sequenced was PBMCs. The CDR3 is CASSPGQGDYEQYF. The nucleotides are TGTGCCAGCAGCCCTGGACAGGGTGACTACGAGCAGTACTTC.